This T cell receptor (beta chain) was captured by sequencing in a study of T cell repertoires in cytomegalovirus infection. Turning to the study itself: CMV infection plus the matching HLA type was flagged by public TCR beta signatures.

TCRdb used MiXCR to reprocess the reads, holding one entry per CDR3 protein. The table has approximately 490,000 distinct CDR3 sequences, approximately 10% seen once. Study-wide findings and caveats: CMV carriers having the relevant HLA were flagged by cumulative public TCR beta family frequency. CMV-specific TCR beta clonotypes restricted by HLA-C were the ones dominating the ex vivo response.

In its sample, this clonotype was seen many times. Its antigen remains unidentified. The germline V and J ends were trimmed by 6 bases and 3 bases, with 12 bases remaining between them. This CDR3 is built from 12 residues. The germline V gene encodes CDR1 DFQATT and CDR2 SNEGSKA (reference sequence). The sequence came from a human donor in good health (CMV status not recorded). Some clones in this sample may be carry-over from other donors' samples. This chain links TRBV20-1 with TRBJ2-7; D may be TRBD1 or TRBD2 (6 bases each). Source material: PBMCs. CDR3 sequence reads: CSATRGGYEQYF. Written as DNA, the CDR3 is TGCAGTGCCACCAGGGGAGGCTACGAGCAGTACTTC.